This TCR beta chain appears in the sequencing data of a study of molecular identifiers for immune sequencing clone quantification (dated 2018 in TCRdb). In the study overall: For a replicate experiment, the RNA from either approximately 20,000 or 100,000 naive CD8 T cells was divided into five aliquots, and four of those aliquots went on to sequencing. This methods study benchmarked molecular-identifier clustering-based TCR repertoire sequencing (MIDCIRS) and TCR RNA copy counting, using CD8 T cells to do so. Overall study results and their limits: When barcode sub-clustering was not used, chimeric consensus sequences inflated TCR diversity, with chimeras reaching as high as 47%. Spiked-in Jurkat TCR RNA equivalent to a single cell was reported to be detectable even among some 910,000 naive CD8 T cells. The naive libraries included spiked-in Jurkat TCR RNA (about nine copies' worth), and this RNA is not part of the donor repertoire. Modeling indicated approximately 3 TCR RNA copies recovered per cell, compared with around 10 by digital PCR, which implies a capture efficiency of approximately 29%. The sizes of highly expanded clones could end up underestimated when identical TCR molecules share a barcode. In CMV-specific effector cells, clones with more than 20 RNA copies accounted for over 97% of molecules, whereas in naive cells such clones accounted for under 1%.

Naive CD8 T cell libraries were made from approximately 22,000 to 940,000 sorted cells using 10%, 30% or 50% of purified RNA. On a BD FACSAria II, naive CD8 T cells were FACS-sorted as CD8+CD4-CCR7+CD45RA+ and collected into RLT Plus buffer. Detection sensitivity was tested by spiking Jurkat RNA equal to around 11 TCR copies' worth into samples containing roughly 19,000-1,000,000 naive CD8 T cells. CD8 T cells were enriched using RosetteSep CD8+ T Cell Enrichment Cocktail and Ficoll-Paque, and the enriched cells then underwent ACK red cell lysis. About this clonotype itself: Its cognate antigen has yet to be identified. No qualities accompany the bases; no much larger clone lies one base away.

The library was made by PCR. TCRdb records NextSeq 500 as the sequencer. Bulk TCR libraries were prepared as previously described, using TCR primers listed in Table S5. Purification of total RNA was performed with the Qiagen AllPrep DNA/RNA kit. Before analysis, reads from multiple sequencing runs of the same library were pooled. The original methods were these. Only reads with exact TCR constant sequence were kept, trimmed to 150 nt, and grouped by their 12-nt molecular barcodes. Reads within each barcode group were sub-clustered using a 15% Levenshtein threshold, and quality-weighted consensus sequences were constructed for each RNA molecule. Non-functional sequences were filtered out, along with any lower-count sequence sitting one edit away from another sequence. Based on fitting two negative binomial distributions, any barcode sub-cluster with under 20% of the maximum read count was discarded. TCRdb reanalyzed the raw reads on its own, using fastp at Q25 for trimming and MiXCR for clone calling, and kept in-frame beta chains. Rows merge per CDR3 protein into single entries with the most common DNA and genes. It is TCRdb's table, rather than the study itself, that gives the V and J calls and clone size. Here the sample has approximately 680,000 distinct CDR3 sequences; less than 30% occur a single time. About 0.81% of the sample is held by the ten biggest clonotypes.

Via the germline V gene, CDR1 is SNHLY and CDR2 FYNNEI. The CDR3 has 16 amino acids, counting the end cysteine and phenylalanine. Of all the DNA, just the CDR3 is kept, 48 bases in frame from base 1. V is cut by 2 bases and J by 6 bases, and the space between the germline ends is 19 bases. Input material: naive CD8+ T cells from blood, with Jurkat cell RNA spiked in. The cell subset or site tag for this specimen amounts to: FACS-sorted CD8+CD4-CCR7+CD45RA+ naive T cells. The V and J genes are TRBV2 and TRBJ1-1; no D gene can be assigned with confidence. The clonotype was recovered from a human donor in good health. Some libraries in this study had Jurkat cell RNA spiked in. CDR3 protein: CASSEIFLRESPEAFF. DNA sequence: TGTGCCAGCAGTGAAATCTTTTTAAGGGAGTCCCCTGAAGCTTTCTTT.